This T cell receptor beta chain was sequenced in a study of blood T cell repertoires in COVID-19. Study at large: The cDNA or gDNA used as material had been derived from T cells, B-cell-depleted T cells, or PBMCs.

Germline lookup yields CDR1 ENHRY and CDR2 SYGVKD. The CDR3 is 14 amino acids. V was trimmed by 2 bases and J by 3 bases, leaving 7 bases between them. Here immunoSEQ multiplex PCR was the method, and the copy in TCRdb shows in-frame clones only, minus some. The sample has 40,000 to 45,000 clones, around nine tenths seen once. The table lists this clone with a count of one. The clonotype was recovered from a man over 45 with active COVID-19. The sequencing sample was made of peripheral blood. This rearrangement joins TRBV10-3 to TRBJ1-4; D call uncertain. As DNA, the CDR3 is TGTGCCATCAGTGAGACCGGGTCTAATGAAAAACTGTTTTTT. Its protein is CAISETGSNEKLFF.